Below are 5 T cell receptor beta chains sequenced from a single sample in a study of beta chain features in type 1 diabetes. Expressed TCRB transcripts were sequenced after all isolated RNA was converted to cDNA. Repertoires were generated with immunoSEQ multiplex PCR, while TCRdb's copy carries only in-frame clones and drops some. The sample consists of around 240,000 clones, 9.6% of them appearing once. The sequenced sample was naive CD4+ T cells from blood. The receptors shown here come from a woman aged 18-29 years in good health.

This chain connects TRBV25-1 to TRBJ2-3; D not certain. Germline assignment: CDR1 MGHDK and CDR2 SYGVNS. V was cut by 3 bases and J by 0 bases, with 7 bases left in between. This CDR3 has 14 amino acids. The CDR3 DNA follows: TGTGCCAGCAGTGACCCGGGTAGCACAGATACGCAGTATTTT. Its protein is CASSDPGSTDTQYF. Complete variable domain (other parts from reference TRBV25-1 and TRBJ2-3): EADIYQTPRYLVIGTGKKITLECSQTMGHDKMYWYQQDPGMELHLIHYSYGVNSTEKGDLSSESTVSRIRTEHFPLTLESARPSHTSQYLCASSDPGSTDTQYFGPGTRLTVL.

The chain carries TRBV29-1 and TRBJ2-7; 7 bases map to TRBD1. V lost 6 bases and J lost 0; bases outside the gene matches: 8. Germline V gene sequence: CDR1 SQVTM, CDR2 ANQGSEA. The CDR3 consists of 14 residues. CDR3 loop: CSVARTGSSYEQYF. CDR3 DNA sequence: TGCAGCGTAGCACGGACAGGATCCTCCTACGAGCAGTACTTC.

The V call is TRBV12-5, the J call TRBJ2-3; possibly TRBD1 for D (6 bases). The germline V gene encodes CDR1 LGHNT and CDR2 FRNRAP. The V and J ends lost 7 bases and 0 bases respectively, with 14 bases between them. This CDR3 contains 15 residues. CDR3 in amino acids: CASADPGHSTDTQYF. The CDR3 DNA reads TGTGCTAGTGCCGATCCGGGACACAGCACAGATACGCAGTATTTT.

CDR3 DNA sequence: TGTGCCAGCAGCCCGTCGGGACAGGGGGGCACTGAAGCTTTCTTT. Its translation is CASSPSGQGGTEAFF. The rearrangement uses TRBV28 and TRBJ1-1, with 11 bases fitting TRBD1. The CDR3 extends over 15 amino acids. With V trimmed by 6 bases and J by 4 bases, 7 bases remained unmatched. Germline CDR1 reads MDHEN; CDR2 reads SYDVKM.

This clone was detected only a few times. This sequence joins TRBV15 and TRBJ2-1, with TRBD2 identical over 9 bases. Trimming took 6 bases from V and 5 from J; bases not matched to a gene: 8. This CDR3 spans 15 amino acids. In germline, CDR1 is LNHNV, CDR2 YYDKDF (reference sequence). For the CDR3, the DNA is TGTGCCACCAGTCCAACCGGGACTAGCAACAATGAGCAGTTCTTC. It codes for CATSPTGTSNNEQFF.